The clone carrying this T cell receptor beta chain was found many times. Its antigen remains unknown. Its ends do not fully match the called genes, so a read error is possible. Using its own MiXCR run on the reads, TCRdb lists one record per CDR3 protein. The sample shows approximately 250,000 distinct CDR3 sequences, approximately 9% of them seen only once. The data originate from a study of T cell repertoires in cytomegalovirus infection. Across the study: Both CMV infection and a matching HLA type were indicated by public TCR beta signatures. Study-wide results and caveats: Dominating the ex vivo response were HLA-C-restricted CMV-specific TCR beta clonotypes.

The specimen was PBMCs. The sequence was collected from a human donor in good health (CMV status not recorded). Some clones in this sample may be carry-over from other donors' samples.

The CDR3, as DNA: TGCGCCAGCAGCTCGGATCTACAGGGAAAGGGCAGCTTC. This codes for CASSSDLQGKGSF. The chain has TRBV5-1 and TRBJ2-7, with D possibly matching TRBD1 (6 bases). The V gene's germline CDR1 is SGHRS and CDR2 YFSETQ. The CDR3 is made up of 13 amino acids.